The 31 T cell receptor beta chains presented below share a single source sample, sequenced in a study of early T cells in non-severe SARS-CoV-2 infection. MiXCR, run by TCRdb on the 5' RACE reads, gives a single entry per CDR3 protein. The profile shows approximately 97,000 distinct CDR3 sequences, 9.5% to 12% of them singletons. The sequencing used whole blood, collected at baseline. The receptors derive from an adult who was a healthcare worker with PCR-confirmed SARS-CoV-2 infection or an uninfected control (not recorded which).

The chain uses TRBV21-1 and TRBJ1-3; TRBD1 reflects the table's D call only, with no check against the DNA. TRBV21-1 constitutes a pseudogene. The CDR3 spans 16 residues. The CDR3 here is CASSKDTTGPGNTIYF. CDR3 coding DNA: TGTGCCAGCAGCAAAGATACGACAGGGCCTGGAAACACCATATATTTT.

This rearrangement joins TRBV4-3 to TRBJ2-1, with TRBD2 identical over 12 bases. The CDR3 runs to 17 residues. Per germline, CDR1 LGHNA and CDR2 YSLEER. The junction had 7 bases not matched to a gene; V was cut back by 0 bases and J by 7 bases. CDR3 DNA: TGCGCCAGCAGCCAAGATTTGACTAGCGGGAGAAATAATGAGCAGTTCTTC. Residues: CASSQDLTSGRNNEQFF.

This clonotype was detected only a few times. The gene calls are TRBV18 and TRBJ2-7; D perhaps matches TRBD2 (6 bases). Germline V gene data show CDR1 as KGHSH and CDR2 as LQKENI. V gave up 3 bases and J gave up 4 bases, with 16 bases separating them. The CDR3 extends over 15 amino acids. This CDR3 reads CASSPPSEGGYEQYF. The CDR3 DNA follows: TGTGCCAGCTCACCCCCCTCGGAGGGCGGGTACGAGCAGTACTTC.

The table lists this clonotype with many counts. The rearrangement joins TRBV6-5 to TRBJ2-1; 8 bases map to TRBD1. Trimming took 6 bases from V and 6 from J; bases not matched to a gene: 10. This CDR3 region has 15 residues. Germline CDR1 MNHEY, CDR2 SVGAGI. CDR3 sequence reads: CASRGQGSVVNEQFF. The CDR3, as DNA: TGTGCCAGCAGAGGACAGGGTTCAGTAGTCAATGAGCAGTTCTTC.

This clonotype was observed a few times. The chain uses TRBV5-1 and TRBJ1-6; D is uncertain. This CDR3 contains 14 residues. The V gene's germline CDR1 is SGHRS and CDR2 YFSETQ. The V gene lost 0 bases and the J gene lost 8 bases, with 9 bases spanning the gap. CDR3 coding DNA: TGCGCCAGCAGCTTGGGGTCTCGGGATTCACCCCTCCACTTT. Residues: CASSLGSRDSPLHF.

This clonotype has ten or more counts. The V gene is TRBV19, the J gene TRBJ1-5; 8 bases agree with TRBD1. Trimming took 7 bases from V and 3 from J; bases not matched to a gene: 5. Germline V CDR1 and CDR2: LNHDA, SQIVND (reference sequence). The CDR3 runs 14 residues. The CDR3 DNA sequence: TGTGCCAGTACCGCGGACAGGGACAATCAGCCCCAGCATTTT. It is translated as CASTADRDNQPQHF.

This clonotype appeared a few times. This chain uses TRBV11-2 with TRBJ1-6; D is ambiguous. Germline V lookup: CDR1 SGHAT, CDR2 FQNNGV. The CDR3 spans 15 residues. Trimming pared 5 bases from V and 5 bases from J, leaving 13 bases between. This CDR3 is CASSPPEVHNSPLHF. For the CDR3, the DNA is TGTGCCAGCAGCCCCCCCGAAGTTCATAATTCACCCCTCCACTTT.

This clonotype was recorded once. This chain links TRBV20-1 with TRBJ2-7, with D possibly TRBD2 on 5 matching bases. There are 15 residues in the CDR3. Per germline, CDR1 DFQATT and CDR2 SNEGSKA (reference sequence). V shed 2 bases and J shed 7 bases, with 21 bases lying between them. The CDR3, as DNA: TGCAGTGCTAGATTACCGGGCCGGCGGGTCCTGGAGCAGTACTTC. Translation gives CSARLPGRRVLEQYF.

This clonotype was found a few times. This rearrangement joins TRBV29-1 to TRBJ2-7; D not resolved. Trimming took 6 bases from V and 0 from J, leaving 9 bases between them. This CDR3 contains 12 residues. Germline-derived CDR1 and CDR2 are SQVTM and ANQGSEA. The CDR3 loop reads CSVATYSYEQYF. The CDR3 DNA is TGCAGCGTAGCTACTTACTCCTACGAGCAGTACTTC.

In DNA, the CDR3 is TGTGCCAGCAGCACCAGGACGGGATCCTACAATGAGCAGTTCTTC. Amino acid sequence: CASSTRTGSYNEQFF. The chain employs TRBV5-4 and TRBJ2-1, with D maybe TRBD2 (5 bases). The CDR3 length is 15 residues. CDR1 is SGHNT and CDR2 is YYREEE in the germline V gene (reference sequence). The germline V and J ends were trimmed by 4 bases and 1 base, with 12 bases remaining between them. Based on the CDR3 plus reference TRBV5-4 and TRBJ2-1, the full variable domain is ETGVTQSPTHLIKTRGQQVTLRCSSQSGHNTVSWYQQALGQGPQFIFQYYREEENGRGNFPPRFSGLQFPNYSSELNVNALELDDSALYLCASSTRTGSYNEQFFGPGTRLTVL.

This clonotype was counted between two and nine times. The chain couples TRBV20-1 to TRBJ1-1; D call uncertain. The germline V gene has CDR1 DFQATT and CDR2 SNEGSKA (reference sequence). The CDR3 runs 12 residues. V lost 4 bases to trimming and J lost 1 base, with 7 bases between them. CDR3 sequence: CSANAPNTEAFF. The DNA of the CDR3 is TGCAGTGCTAATGCCCCGAACACTGAAGCTTTCTTT.

This clonotype was seen ten or more times. The chain carries TRBV5-1 and TRBJ2-7, with 10 bases fitting TRBD2. Germline-derived CDR1 and CDR2 are SGHRS and YFSETQ. V trimming: 4 bases; J trimming: 5 bases; junction bases outside the gene matches: 3. This CDR3 has 13 amino acids. As DNA, the CDR3 is TGCGCCAGCAGCCCTGGGACTAGCGACGAGCAGTACTTC. Its protein is CASSPGTSDEQYF.

For the CDR3, the DNA is TGTGCCAGTAGTACTAGCGGGAGTATCGGCGAGCAGTACTTC. It specifies CASSTSGSIGEQYF. The J gene is TRBJ2-7, the V gene TRBV19; 10 bases are shared with TRBD2. Trimming cost V 4 bases and J 6 bases; bases outside gene matches: 6. This CDR3 comprises 14 residues. Looked up from germline, CDR1 is LNHDA and CDR2 is SQIVND (reference sequence).

This clonotype has ten or more counts. CDR3 DNA: TGTGCCAGCAGCTCACTGAAGGGTAGCAATCAGCCCCAGCATTTT. The encoded protein is CASSSLKGSNQPQHF. The chain links TRBV11-2 to TRBJ1-5, with D unclear. V lost 4 bases and J 0 bases, leaving 10 bases between the germline ends. Germline V lookup: CDR1 SGHAT, CDR2 FQNNGV. The CDR3 totals 15 residues.

Details on this clonotype: This could be a read error, since a much larger clone is one nucleotide away. The chain joins TRBV30 to TRBJ1-1, with a tentative D call TRBD1 (5 bases). V was clipped by 5 bases and J by 4 bases, with 14 bases between them. Germline CDR1 and CDR2: GTSNPN and SVGIG (reference sequence). The CDR3 runs to 13 residues. CDR3 sequence reads: CAWGRDWGTEAFF. CDR3 coding DNA: TGTGCCTGGGGCCGGGACTGGGGCACTGAAGCTTTCTTT.

The rearrangement uses TRBV2 and TRBJ2-2, with D unclear. The ends were cut back, 7 bases at V and 3 bases at J, with 12 bases in the middle. CDR3 size: 14 residues. CDR1 is SNHLY, CDR2 FYNNEI, per germline. The CDR3 nucleotides are TGTGCCAGCATATTAGGGCCCTACACCGGGGAGCTGTTTTTT. It encodes CASILGPYTGELFF. The variable domain in full, with the rest retrieved from reference TRBV2 and TRBJ2-2, is EPEVTQTPSHQVTQMGQEVILRCVPISNHLYFYWYRQILGQKVEFLVSFYNNEISEKSEIFDDQFSVERPDGSNFTLKIRSTKLEDSAMYFCASILGPYTGELFFGEGSRLTVL.

The chain couples TRBV2 to TRBJ2-2; no clear D gene. Trimming removed 7 bases at V and 3 bases at J, with 6 bases between. CDR3 length: 12 amino acids. Germline-derived CDR1 and CDR2 are SNHLY and FYNNEI. This CDR3 reads CASNADTGELFF. The CDR3 coding sequence is TGTGCCAGCAATGCGGACACCGGGGAGCTGTTTTTT.

This clonotype was detected ten times or more. J is TRBJ1-2 and V is TRBV7-2, with TRBD1 matching over 8 bases. The CDR3 runs to 16 residues. The junction had 13 bases not matched to a gene; V was cut back by 4 bases and J by 6 bases. The germline CDR1 and CDR2 sequences are SGHTA and FQGNSA. In DNA, the CDR3 is TGTGCCAGCAGCTCATATTCCTCACAGGGGGAAGATGGCTACACCTTC. Amino acid sequence: CASSSYSSQGEDGYTF. The variable domain in full, with the rest retrieved from reference TRBV7-2 and TRBJ1-2, is GAGVSQSPSNKVTEKGKDVELRCDPISGHTALYWYRQSLGQGLEFLIYFQGNSAPDKSGLPSDRFSAERTGGSVSTLTIQRTQQEDSAVYLCASSSYSSQGEDGYTFGSGTRLTVV.

This clonotype appeared a few times. The CDR3 here is CSVGENTEAFF. CDR3 coding DNA: TGCAGCGTTGGAGAGAACACTGAAGCTTTCTTT. The chain links TRBV29-1 to TRBJ1-1; D gene uncertain. Germline CDR1 SQVTM, CDR2 ANQGSEA. The CDR3 contains 11 residues. With 4 bases removed from V and 1 base from J, the gap between germline ends came to 4 bases.

The chain employs TRBV20-1 and TRBJ2-3; 10 positions match TRBD2. The CDR3 is 15 residues long. V gave up 6 bases and J gave up 1 base; unmatched junction bases: 7. Germline V gene lookup returns CDR1 DFQATT and CDR2 SNEGSKA (reference sequence). CDR3 coding DNA: TGCAGTGCCAGACAGCTAGCGGGGGGCACAGATACGCAGTATTTT. This codes for CSARQLAGGTDTQYF.

The chain uses TRBV11-2 and TRBJ2-7; no reliable D call. Germline assignment: CDR1 SGHAT and CDR2 FQNNGV. V lost 3 bases and J lost 5, with 5 bases in between. The CDR3 runs 11 residues. CDR3 nucleotide sequence: TGTGCCAGCAGCTTCCGAGACGAGCAGTACTTC. As protein: CASSFRDEQYF.

Many counts were recorded for this clonotype. The chain couples TRBV9 to TRBJ2-3; the D is unclear. Trimming left V 6 bases short and J 0 bases short, with 14 bases between. Per the germline V gene, CDR1 is SGDLS and CDR2 is YYNGEE. The CDR3 runs to 15 residues. The CDR3 here is CASNPNGYSTDTQYF. The CDR3 nucleotides are TGTGCCAGCAACCCAAATGGTTATAGCACAGATACGCAGTATTTT.

This clonotype was counted between two and nine times. The chain couples TRBV9 to TRBJ2-7, with a tentative D call TRBD2 (5 bases). The CDR3 extends over 14 amino acids. Trimming took 0 bases from V and 1 from J, leaving 8 bases between them. Germline-derived CDR1 and CDR2 are SGDLS and YYNGEE. The CDR3: CASSVAEGSYEQYF. The CDR3 nucleotides are TGTGCCAGCAGCGTAGCTGAGGGTTCCTACGAGCAGTACTTC.

This clonotype was seen a handful of times. This chain connects TRBV2 to TRBJ2-3, with 12 bases aligning to TRBD2. Germline V CDR1 and CDR2: SNHLY, FYNNEI. The CDR3 consists of 15 residues. Unmatched junction bases numbered 3, after V lost 5 bases and J lost 3 bases. The CDR3 DNA is TGTGCCAGCAGTAGACTAGCGGGAGAGACAGATACGCAGTATTTT. This sequence encodes CASSRLAGETDTQYF.

V and J are TRBV7-3 and TRBJ2-3; 7 nucleotides align to TRBD2. Germline V CDR1 and CDR2: SGHTA, FQGTGA. The CDR3 runs 15 residues. CDR3 region: CDTSLTGGDPDTQYF. The CDR3 DNA reads TGTGACACCAGCTTAACGGGGGGAGACCCAGATACGCAGTATTTT. The full variable domain, its missing parts supplied by reference TRBV7-3 and TRBJ2-3, is GAGVSQTPSNKVTEKGKYVELRCDPISGHTALYWYRQSLGQGPEFLIYFQGTGAADDSGLPNDRFFAVRPEGSVSTLKIQRTERGDSAVYLCDTSLTGGDPDTQYFGPGTRLTVL.

This clonotype was seen at least ten times. The V and J genes are TRBV5-1 and TRBJ2-6, with D unclear. There are 15 residues in the CDR3. CDR1 is SGHRS and CDR2 is YFSETQ in the germline V gene. Trimming shortened V by 2 bases and J by 0 bases, and 6 bases separated the two germline ends. CDR3 loop: CASSFVVSGANVLTF. As DNA, the CDR3 is TGCGCCAGCAGCTTCGTAGTCTCTGGGGCCAACGTCCTGACTTTC.

This clonotype was seen many times. V and J are TRBV3-1 and TRBJ1-2; D may be TRBD1 (5 bases). The V gene lost 4 bases and the J gene lost 4 bases, with 16 bases spanning the gap. Germline loops: CDR1 LGHDT, CDR2 YNNKEL (reference sequence). The CDR3 has 15 amino acids. In nucleotides, the CDR3 is TGTGCCAGCAGCCCGATTGTATCTGGGACCTATGGCTACACCTTC. As protein: CASSPIVSGTYGYTF. The complete variable domain, with remaining parts taken from reference TRBV3-1 and TRBJ1-2, reads DTAVSQTPKYLVTQMGNDKSIKCEQNLGHDTMYWYKQDSKKFLKIMFSYNNKELIINETVPNRFSPKSPDKAHLNLHINSLELGDSAVYFCASSPIVSGTYGYTFGSGTRLTVV.

Of note for this clonotype: A read error may be the cause here, since a much bigger clone is one base away. The V call is TRBV27, the J call TRBJ1-5; tentative D call: TRBD1 (5 bases). Germline lookup yields CDR1 MNHEY and CDR2 SMNVEV (reference sequence). The CDR3 runs to 10 residues. Written as DNA, the CDR3 is TGTGACGCCCAACCGACAGTCCAGCATTTT. This encodes CDAQPTVQHF.

In this sample, this clonotype turned up many times. This chain joins TRBV4-2 and TRBJ2-3; D is ambiguous. The CDR3 has 14 amino acids. The V end lost 0 bases, the J end lost 1 base, and 5 bases lay between the germline ends. Germline V gene sequence: CDR1 LGHNA, CDR2 YNFKEQ. CDR3 DNA: TGTGCCAGCAGCCAAGAGCCAGGCACAGATACGCAGTATTTT. It specifies CASSQEPGTDTQYF.

There are a few counts of this clonotype. The rearrangement uses TRBV19 and TRBJ2-5; 9 bases agree with TRBD1. This CDR3 is 16 amino acids long. Germline V lookup: CDR1 LNHDA, CDR2 SQIVND (reference sequence). The ends lost 3 bases at V and 5 bases at J; junction bases unmatched: 10. The CDR3 DNA follows: TGTGCCAGTAGTATGGACGGGACAGGGAATACGGAGACCCAGTACTTC. It codes for CASSMDGTGNTETQYF.

The chain combines TRBV4-1 with TRBJ2-1; possibly TRBD2 for D (6 bases). Germline CDR1 is MGHRA and CDR2 is YSYEKL. The CDR3 is made up of 13 amino acids. Trimming removed 1 base from V and 9 bases from J, with 10 bases in between. CDR3: CASSQVRGSEQFF. The CDR3 coding sequence is TGCGCCAGCAGCCAAGTCCGGGGGTCTGAGCAGTTCTTC.